One and the same sample provided the 28 T cell receptor beta chains below, sequenced in a study of blood T cell repertoires in COVID-19 (dated by TCRdb to 2019 to 2021). To prepare the library, the immunoSEQ multiplex PCR assay was applied. TCRdb obtained this table from immuneACCESS and retained in-frame rearrangements with V and J assigned. These tables miss some clones; where compared with another copy, unresolved V genes account for less than half of the shortfall, and the remainder is unexplained. The sample data list 150,000 or so clones, and 80% to 90% of these were observed just once. The ten largest clonotypes hold roughly 4% of the sample. The sequencing sample was made of PBMCs or T cells enriched from blood (not recorded which). The receptors were gathered from a man aged 45-65 years who had recovered from COVID-19.

The V call is TRBV5-1, the J call TRBJ2-5; the D gene is possibly TRBD2 (7 bases). The V and J ends lost 4 bases and 4 bases respectively, with 17 bases between them. Looked up from germline, CDR1 is SGHRS and CDR2 is YFSETQ. The CDR3 is 15 residues long. The CDR3 DNA reads TGCGCCAGCAGCCCGGGTGGGGGGGGCCGAGAGACCCAGTACTTC. Amino acids: CASSPGGGGRETQYF.

The chain employs TRBV18 and TRBJ1-4; 9 nucleotides agree with TRBD1. Germline CDR1 KGHSH, CDR2 LQKENI. The CDR3 covers 14 residues. Trimming at V came to 4 bases and at J to 5 bases, leaving 2 bases not matched to a gene. In DNA, the CDR3 is TGTGCCAGCTCACAGGACAGGGGAAATGAAAAACTGTTTTTT. Protein: CASSQDRGNEKLFF.

The chain's CDR3 is CASSLISGETYEQYF. Here the CDR3 DNA reads TGTGCCAGCAGCTTAATTTCGGGGGAAACCTACGAGCAGTACTTC. V gene TRBV7-8 combines with J gene TRBJ2-7; a weak D match, TRBD2 (6 bases). V was clipped by 2 bases and J by 2 bases, with 13 bases between them. CDR3 length: 15 residues. Germline V lookup: CDR1 SGHVS, CDR2 FQNEAQ. Variable domain in full (rest from reference TRBV7-8 and TRBJ2-7): GAGVSQSPRYKVAKRGQDVALRCDPISGHVSLFWYQQALGQGPEFLTYFQNEAQLDKSGLPSDRFFAERPEGSVSTLKIQRTQQEDSAVYLCASSLISGETYEQYFGPGTRLTVT.

The chain joins TRBV6-5 to TRBJ2-3; 14 nucleotides align to TRBD2. V was pared by 5 bases and J by 10 bases, with 8 bases of the junction left unmatched. The V gene's germline CDR1 is MNHEY and CDR2 SVGAGI. This CDR3 region has 15 residues. The CDR3 DNA follows: TGTGCCAGCAGTCCCGGGACTAGCGGGAGAGGGGCGCAGTATTTT. Protein sequence: CASSPGTSGRGAQYF.

CDR3 bases: TGTGCCACCAGTGAGGTTGGGAGGGGCGAGCAGTACTTC. Translating it yields CATSEVGRGEQYF. V gene TRBV24-1 combines with J gene TRBJ2-7; TRBD2 agrees at 7 bases. The germline V gene encodes CDR1 KGHDR and CDR2 SFDVKD. The length of the CDR3 is 13 residues. The V segment lost 4 bases and the J segment 6 bases; nucleotides outside the gene matches: 5.

The chain carries TRBV4-3 and TRBJ2-3; 10 bases map to TRBD2. This CDR3 region has 16 residues. Per the germline V gene, CDR1 is LGHNA and CDR2 is YSLEER. The trim removed 1 base at V and 1 base at J, leaving 2 bases unmatched. CDR3 sequence: CASSQVLAGGTDTQYF. CDR3 nucleotide sequence: TGCGCCAGCAGCCAAGTCCTAGCGGGGGGCACAGATACGCAGTATTTT.

This rearrangement joins TRBV15 to TRBJ2-1; 8 positions match TRBD1. The V segment lost 1 base and the J segment 4 bases; nucleotides outside the gene matches: 0. The CDR3 contains 14 residues. Per germline, CDR1 LNHNV and CDR2 YYDKDF (reference sequence). The CDR3 sequence is CATSRGDRYNEQFF. In DNA, the CDR3 is TGTGCCACCAGCAGAGGGGACAGGTACAATGAGCAGTTCTTC.

The chain recombines TRBV19 with TRBJ1-2, with TRBD1 matching over 7 bases. CDR3 length: 14 residues. J was trimmed by 8 bases and V by 7 bases; bases with no gene match: 13. CDR1 and CDR2 from the germline V gene are LNHDA and SQIVND (reference sequence). Written as DNA, the CDR3 is TGTGCCAGTATCGCCGGGACAGTGTGGAGCGGCTACACCTTC. Residues: CASIAGTVWSGYTF.

This clone was counted between two and nine times. The chain employs TRBV19 and TRBJ2-7, with TRBD1 matching 7 bases. V lost 5 bases, J lost 6 bases, and 10 bases stayed unmatched. The CDR3 sequence is 14 residues long. Germline V lookup: CDR1 LNHDA, CDR2 SQIVND (reference sequence). CDR3 nucleotide sequence: TGTGCCAGTAGTGAGCCGGGACAGCGATGCGAGCAGTACGTC. Protein product: CASSEPGQRCEQYV.

CDR3 region: CASNLGQGNTGELFF. CDR3 coding DNA: TGTGCCAGCAACCTGGGACAGGGGAACACCGGGGAGCTGTTTTTT. V and J are TRBV6-5 and TRBJ2-2, with 9 bases matching TRBD1. This CDR3 contains 15 residues. V lost 7 bases and J lost 1; bases outside the gene matches: 4. Looked up from germline, CDR1 is MNHEY and CDR2 is SVGAGI.

The chain couples TRBV27 to TRBJ2-7; D may be TRBD1 (6 bases). The ends were cut back, 5 bases at V and 8 bases at J, with 19 bases in the middle. Germline CDR1 and CDR2: MNHEY and SMNVEV (reference sequence). This CDR3 has 14 amino acids. The DNA of the CDR3 is TGTGCCAGCAGTCCCCGGGACACACGTCTCCAGCAGTACTTC. It codes for CASSPRDTRLQQYF.

The chain joins TRBV3-1 (or the pseudogene TRBV3-2) to TRBJ2-2; TRBD1 is a possible D gene (5 bases). There are 16 residues in the CDR3. Trimming took off 0 bases at V and 5 bases at J, with 13 bases between the two ends. CDR1 LGHDT and CDR2 YNNKEL come from the germline V gene (reference sequence). For the CDR3, the DNA is TGTGCCAGCAGCCAAGATCCAAGGGGTTGGACCGGGGAGCTGTTTTTT. This codes for CASSQDPRGWTGELFF.

The chain links TRBV19 to TRBJ1-2, with TRBD1 matching 8 bases. CDR1 is LNHDA and CDR2 is SQIVND in the germline V gene (reference sequence). The CDR3 is made up of 15 amino acids. V lost 3 bases and J lost 6; bases outside the gene matches: 9. CDR3: CASSIADRARHGYTF. The CDR3 coding sequence is TGTGCCAGTAGTATCGCGGACAGGGCGAGGCATGGCTACACCTTC.

This clone came up once. The chain employs TRBV7-3 and TRBJ2-5; tentative D call: TRBD1 (5 bases). Germline V lookup: CDR1 SGHTA, CDR2 FQGTGA. The V gene lost 5 bases and the J gene lost 5 bases, with 9 bases spanning the gap. This CDR3 spans 12 amino acids. CDR3 sequence: CASSPKGETQYF. The CDR3 DNA is TGTGCCAGCAGCCCAAAGGGGGAGACCCAGTACTTC.

The J gene is TRBJ1-2, the V gene TRBV6-5, with D maybe TRBD1 (5 bases). The V gene lost 6 bases and the J gene lost 7 bases, with 21 bases spanning the gap. Germline V gene lookup returns CDR1 MNHEY and CDR2 SVGAGI. The length of the CDR3 is 15 residues. The CDR3 loop is CASRGELAALFGYTF. CDR3 nucleotides: TGTGCCAGCAGAGGGGAATTGGCGGCACTTTTTGGCTACACCTTC.

This chain joins TRBV28 and TRBJ2-2; D may be TRBD1 (7 bases). CDR3 length equals 15 residues. V lost 5 bases, J lost 3 bases, and 13 bases lay in between. CDR1 is MDHEN, CDR2 SYDVKM, per germline. The CDR3 DNA sequence: TGTGCCAGCAGTGGAACAGGGGACTACACCGGGGAGCTGTTTTTT. Protein product: CASSGTGDYTGELFF. Together with reference TRBV28 and TRBJ2-2, the CDR3 gives the full variable domain: DVKVTQSSRYLVKRTGEKVFLECVQDMDHENMFWYRQDPGLGLRLIYFSYDVKMKEKGDIPEGYSVSREKKERFSLILESASTNQTSMYLCASSGTGDYTGELFFGEGSRLTVL.

The V call is TRBV28, the J call TRBJ2-7; possible D gene TRBD1, 6 bases. V lost 10 bases and J 7 bases, leaving 20 bases between the germline ends. The CDR3 spans 13 residues. Germline CDR1 reads MDHEN; CDR2 reads SYDVKM. The CDR3 here is CATTGGQIGEQYF. The CDR3 DNA reads as TGTGCCACCACAGGCGGACAGATAGGAGAGCAGTACTTC. The full variable domain, its missing parts supplied by reference TRBV28 and TRBJ2-7, is DVKVTQSSRYLVKRTGEKVFLECVQDMDHENMFWYRQDPGLGLRLIYFSYDVKMKEKGDIPEGYSVSREKKERFSLILESASTNQTSMYLCATTGGQIGEQYFGPGTRLTVT.

The chain carries TRBV7-3 and TRBJ1-2, with 9 bases aligning to TRBD1. Germline values: CDR1 SGHTA, CDR2 FQGTGA. The V segment lost 5 bases and the J segment 6 bases; nucleotides outside the gene matches: 13. CDR3 length: 16 residues. CDR3 nucleotides: TGTGCCAGCAGCCCAACAAACCGGGACAGGGAACATGGCTACACCTTC. Translation: CASSPTNRDREHGYTF.

This chain connects TRBV6-2 or TRBV6-3 to TRBJ1-5, with D perhaps matching TRBD1 (5 bases). With 2 bases removed from V and 0 bases from J, the gap between germline ends came to 11 bases. There are 16 residues in the CDR3. The V gene's germline CDR1 is MNHEY and CDR2 SVGEGT. CDR3 sequence reads: CASSYHQGYSNQPQHF. CDR3 bases: TGTGCCAGCAGTTACCATCAGGGATATAGCAATCAGCCCCAGCATTTT.

Here the CDR3 reads CASSSVDSPLHF. CDR3 DNA sequence: TGTGCCAGCAGCTCTGTTGATTCACCCCTCCACTTT. The chain joins TRBV5-4 to TRBJ1-6; D ambiguous. The germline V gene encodes CDR1 SGHNT and CDR2 YYREEE (reference sequence). V gave up 3 bases and J gave up 8 bases, with 6 bases separating them. This CDR3 has 12 amino acids.

The V and J genes are TRBV18 and TRBJ2-7; 8 bases map to TRBD2. The germline gives CDR1 KGHSH, CDR2 LQKENI. The CDR3 runs to 16 residues. After removal of 3 bases from V and 2 bases from J, the junction contained 9 bases not matched to a gene. Here the CDR3 reads CASSPPAGGRAYEQYF. The CDR3 DNA sequence: TGTGCCAGCTCACCTCCTGCGGGGGGACGCGCCTACGAGCAGTACTTC.

V and J are TRBV20-1 and TRBJ1-1; a weak D match, TRBD1 (5 bases). Germline V CDR1 and CDR2: DFQATT, SNEGSKA (reference sequence). V lost 6 bases, J lost 7 bases, and 12 bases lay in between. The CDR3 runs 11 residues. For the CDR3, the DNA is TGCAGTGCCCGAAGGGGAGGTGAAGCTTTCTTT. This encodes CSARRGGEAFF.

Written as DNA, the CDR3 is TGTGCCAGTAGTACCTCCGGTGGAGGGGACTATGGCTACACCTTC. It specifies CASSTSGGGDYGYTF. The rearrangement links TRBV19 to TRBJ1-2, with D possibly matching TRBD1 (5 bases). V dropped 4 bases and J dropped 3 bases, with 15 bases sitting between them. CDR3 length equals 15 residues. In germline, CDR1 is LNHDA, CDR2 SQIVND (reference sequence).

The rearrangement joins TRBV3-1 (or the pseudogene TRBV3-2) to TRBJ2-3, with D perhaps matching TRBD1 (5 bases). CDR3 length equals 16 residues. Trimming shortened V by 4 bases and J by 6 bases, and 20 bases separated the two germline ends. Germline loops: CDR1 LGHDT, CDR2 YNNKEL (reference sequence). DNA of the CDR3: TGTGCCAGCAGCCCCGGACATCCTCCCGATTTTGATACGCAGTATTTT. Translated, it gives CASSPGHPPDFDTQYF.

The rearrangement uses TRBV6-2 or TRBV6-3 and TRBJ1-2; D might be TRBD1 (5 bases). Germline CDR1 MNHEY, CDR2 SVGEGT. The length of the CDR3 is 15 residues. V was trimmed by 4 bases and J by 3 bases, leaving 15 bases between them. The CDR3: CASSFRQGGYYGYTF. The CDR3 DNA sequence: TGTGCCAGCAGTTTTCGGCAGGGAGGGTACTATGGCTACACCTTC.

This rearrangement joins TRBV5-4 to TRBJ2-5, with TRBD1 matching 7 bases. CDR3 length: 17 amino acids. Germline lookup yields CDR1 SGHNT and CDR2 YYREEE (reference sequence). With V trimmed by 4 bases and J by 2 bases, 14 bases remained unmatched. DNA for the CDR3: TGTGCCAGCAGCGAGGGACAGCTACGAACTTCACAAGAGACCCAGTACTTC. Its protein product is CASSEGQLRTSQETQYF.

The rearrangement links TRBV11-2 to TRBJ2-1; 9 positions agree with TRBD2. Germline CDR1 reads SGHAT; CDR2 reads FQNNGV. CDR3 length: 15 amino acids. The J segment lost 3 bases and the V segment lost 4 bases, leaving 4 bases of the junction unmatched. CDR3 in amino acids: CASSYLLAGYNEQFF. CDR3 nucleotides: TGTGCCAGCAGCTACTTACTAGCGGGCTACAATGAGCAGTTCTTC. The full variable domain, with the rest looked up from reference TRBV11-2 and TRBJ2-1, is EAGVAQSPRYKIIEKRQSVAFWCNPISGHATLYWYQQILGQGPKLLIQFQNNGVVDDSQLPKDRFSAERLKGVDSTLKIQPAKLEDSAVYLCASSYLLAGYNEQFFGPGTRLTVL.

The V gene is TRBV12-3 or TRBV12-4, the J gene TRBJ1-1, with a tentative D call TRBD1 (5 bases). V was cut by 3 bases and J by 4 bases, with 9 bases left in between. The CDR3 consists of 13 residues. In DNA, the CDR3 is TGTGCCAGCAGTTTCGACAGCTTCACTGAAGCTTTCTTT. Its protein product is CASSFDSFTEAFF.